This T cell receptor (beta chain) was captured in a study of Ad26.COV2.S vaccination and SARS-CoV-2 variants. About the study: This donor came from the COV1001 trial of Ad26.COV2.S.

Stated treatment: 15 to 20 received Ad26.COV2.S at low or high dose, single or two shots; about 5 received placebo; per-sample allocation not given. On day 63 after the first injection, vaccine and placebo recipients gave samples. Germline V gene data show CDR1 as SGHVS and CDR2 as FQNEAQ. CDR3 length equals 12 residues. Trimming left V 5 bases short and J 2 bases short, with 4 bases between. Using immunoSEQ multiplex PCR, the repertoire was profiled, and TCRdb retains in-frame clones only, with some absent. The sample has 350,000 to 400,000 clones, approximately 91% seen once. Sequenced material: peripheral blood, taken in a trial of Ad26.COV2.S vaccine versus placebo. This receptor was identified in a person aged 18-65 years who received the Ad26.COV2.S COVID-19 vaccine or a placebo. The chain has TRBV7-8 and TRBJ2-1; D is ambiguous. The CDR3 loop is CASSKTYNEQFF. Here the CDR3 DNA reads TGTGCCAGCAGCAAGACCTACAATGAGCAGTTCTTC.